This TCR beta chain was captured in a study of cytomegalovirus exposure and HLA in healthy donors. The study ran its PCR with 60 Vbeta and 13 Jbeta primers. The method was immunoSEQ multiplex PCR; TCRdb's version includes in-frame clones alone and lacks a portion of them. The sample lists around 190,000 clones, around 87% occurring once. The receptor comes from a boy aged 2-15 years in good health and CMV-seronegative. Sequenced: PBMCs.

CDR3 DNA sequence: TGTGCCAGCAGCCCCTTACAGGGCTCCCTAGCCAAAAACATTCAGTACTTC. It yields the protein CASSPLQGSLAKNIQYF. V is TRBV11-2 and J is TRBJ2-4; tentative D call: TRBD1 (6 bases). Germline-derived CDR1 and CDR2 are SGHAT and FQNNGV. The CDR3 covers 17 residues. With 5 bases removed from V and 0 bases from J, the gap between germline ends came to 17 bases.